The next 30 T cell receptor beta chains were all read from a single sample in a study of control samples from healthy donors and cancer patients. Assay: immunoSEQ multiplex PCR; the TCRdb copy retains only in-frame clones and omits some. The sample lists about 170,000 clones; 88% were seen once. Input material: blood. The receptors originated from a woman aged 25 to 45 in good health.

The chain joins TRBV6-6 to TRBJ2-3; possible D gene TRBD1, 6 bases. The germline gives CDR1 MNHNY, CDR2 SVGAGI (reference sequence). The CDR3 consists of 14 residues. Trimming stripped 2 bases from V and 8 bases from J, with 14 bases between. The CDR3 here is CASSYEQGASTQYF. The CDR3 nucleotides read TGTGCCAGCAGTTACGAACAGGGAGCGAGTACGCAGTATTTT.

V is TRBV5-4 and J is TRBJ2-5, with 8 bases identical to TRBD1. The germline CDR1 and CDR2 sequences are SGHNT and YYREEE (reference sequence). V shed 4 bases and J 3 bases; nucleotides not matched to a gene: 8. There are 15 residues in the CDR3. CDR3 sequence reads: CASSIQDRAEETQYF. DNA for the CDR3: TGTGCCAGCAGCATCCAGGACAGGGCAGAAGAGACCCAGTACTTC.

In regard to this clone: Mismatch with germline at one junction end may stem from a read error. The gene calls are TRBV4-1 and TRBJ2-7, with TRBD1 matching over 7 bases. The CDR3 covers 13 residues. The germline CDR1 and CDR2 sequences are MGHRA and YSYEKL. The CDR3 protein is CDSSGTASVEQYF. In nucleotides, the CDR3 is TGCGACAGCAGTGGGACAGCTTCTGTTGAGCAGTACTTC.

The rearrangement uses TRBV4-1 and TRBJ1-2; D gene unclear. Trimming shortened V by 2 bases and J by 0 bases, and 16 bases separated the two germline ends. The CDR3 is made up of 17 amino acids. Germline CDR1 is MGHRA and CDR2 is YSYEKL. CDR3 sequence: CASSQPIMGRTNYGYTF. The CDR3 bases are TGCGCCAGCAGCCAACCCATTATGGGCAGGACTAACTATGGCTACACCTTC.

Here the CDR3 reads CAWSVKATDTQYF. The CDR3 DNA reads as TGTGCCTGGAGTGTAAAGGCCACAGATACGCAGTATTTT. The chain employs TRBV30 and TRBJ2-3, with D unclear. V lost 0 bases and J lost 2, with 6 bases in between. The germline CDR1 and CDR2 sequences are GTSNPN and SVGIG (reference sequence). This CDR3 spans 13 amino acids.

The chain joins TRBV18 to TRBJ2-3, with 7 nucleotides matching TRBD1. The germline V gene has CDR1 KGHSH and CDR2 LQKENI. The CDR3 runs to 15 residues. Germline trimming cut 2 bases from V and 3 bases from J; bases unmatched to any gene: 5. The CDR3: CASSPRGHETDTQYF. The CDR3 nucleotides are TGTGCCAGCTCACCAAGGGGGCATGAGACAGATACGCAGTATTTT.

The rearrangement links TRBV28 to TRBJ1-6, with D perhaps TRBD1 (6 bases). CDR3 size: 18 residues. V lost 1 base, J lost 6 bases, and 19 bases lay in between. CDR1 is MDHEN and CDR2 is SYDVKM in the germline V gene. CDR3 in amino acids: CASSLYPLTGLGNSPLHF. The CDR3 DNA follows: TGTGCCAGCAGTTTATACCCCCTGACAGGACTGGGTAATTCACCCCTCCACTTT.

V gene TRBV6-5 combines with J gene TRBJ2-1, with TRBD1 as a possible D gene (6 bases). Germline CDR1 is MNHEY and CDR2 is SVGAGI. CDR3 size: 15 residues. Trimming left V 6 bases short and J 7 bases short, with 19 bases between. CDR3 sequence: CASRFRQGRLNEQFF. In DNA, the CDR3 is TGTGCCAGCAGATTTCGGCAGGGGAGATTGAATGAGCAGTTCTTC.

The chain's CDR3 is CASSPEDALGEQYV. The DNA of the CDR3 is TGTGCCAGCTCACCAGAGGACGCACTTGGTGAGCAGTACGTC. J is TRBJ2-7 and V is TRBV18; no reliable D call. Per germline, CDR1 KGHSH and CDR2 LQKENI. The CDR3 runs 14 residues. Trimming stripped 2 bases from V and 7 bases from J, with 15 bases between.

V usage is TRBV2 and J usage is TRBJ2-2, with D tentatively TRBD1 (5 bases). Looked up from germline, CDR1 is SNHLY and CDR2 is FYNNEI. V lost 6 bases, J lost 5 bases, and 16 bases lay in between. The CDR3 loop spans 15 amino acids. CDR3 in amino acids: CASSTKTAGTGELFF. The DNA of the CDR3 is TGTGCCAGCAGCACCAAGACAGCCGGAACCGGGGAGCTGTTTTTT.

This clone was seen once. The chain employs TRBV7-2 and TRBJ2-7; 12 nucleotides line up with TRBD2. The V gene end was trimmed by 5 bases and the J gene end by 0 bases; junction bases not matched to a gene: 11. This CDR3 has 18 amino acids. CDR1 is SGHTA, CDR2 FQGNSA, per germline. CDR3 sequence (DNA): TGTGCCAGCAGCCCCCGTACTAGCGGGAGGCCCATCTCCTACGAGCAGTACTTC. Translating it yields CASSPRTSGRPISYEQYF.

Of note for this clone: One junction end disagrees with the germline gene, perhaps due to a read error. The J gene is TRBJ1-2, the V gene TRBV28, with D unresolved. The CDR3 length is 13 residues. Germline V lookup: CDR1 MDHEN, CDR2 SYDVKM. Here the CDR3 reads CASNLAGSYGYTF. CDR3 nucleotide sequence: TGTGCCAGCAATTTAGCGGGGAGCTATGGCTACACCTTC.

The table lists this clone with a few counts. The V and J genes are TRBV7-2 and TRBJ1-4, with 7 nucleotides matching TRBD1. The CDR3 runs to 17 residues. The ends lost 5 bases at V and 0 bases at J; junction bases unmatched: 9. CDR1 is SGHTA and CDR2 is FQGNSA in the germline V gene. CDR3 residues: CASSQRQGVATNEKLFF. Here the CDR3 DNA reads TGTGCCAGCAGCCAGAGACAGGGTGTGGCAACTAATGAAAAACTGTTTTTT.

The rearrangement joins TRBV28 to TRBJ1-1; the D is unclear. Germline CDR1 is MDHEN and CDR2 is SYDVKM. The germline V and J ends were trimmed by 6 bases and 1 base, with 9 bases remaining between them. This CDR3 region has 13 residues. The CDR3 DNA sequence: TGTGCCAGCAGCCAGGTGGCGAACACTGAAGCTTTCTTT. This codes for CASSQVANTEAFF. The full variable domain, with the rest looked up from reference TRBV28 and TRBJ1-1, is DVKVTQSSRYLVKRTGEKVFLECVQDMDHENMFWYRQDPGLGLRLIYFSYDVKMKEKGDIPEGYSVSREKKERFSLILESASTNQTSMYLCASSQVANTEAFFGQGTRLTVV.

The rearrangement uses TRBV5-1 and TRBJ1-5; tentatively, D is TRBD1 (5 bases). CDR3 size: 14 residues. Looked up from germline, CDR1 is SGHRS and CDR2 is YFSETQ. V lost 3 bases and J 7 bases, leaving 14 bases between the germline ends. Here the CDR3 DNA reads TGCGCCAGCAGCTCCGGGGCGGGCGGGCAGCCCCAGCATTTT. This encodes CASSSGAGGQPQHF.

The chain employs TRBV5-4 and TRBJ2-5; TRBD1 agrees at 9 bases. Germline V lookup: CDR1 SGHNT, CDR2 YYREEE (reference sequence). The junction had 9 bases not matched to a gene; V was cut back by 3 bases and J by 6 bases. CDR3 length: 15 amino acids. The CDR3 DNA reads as TGTGCCAGCAGCTGGACTGGACAGGGGAGGAAGACCCAGTACTTC. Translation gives CASSWTGQGRKTQYF.

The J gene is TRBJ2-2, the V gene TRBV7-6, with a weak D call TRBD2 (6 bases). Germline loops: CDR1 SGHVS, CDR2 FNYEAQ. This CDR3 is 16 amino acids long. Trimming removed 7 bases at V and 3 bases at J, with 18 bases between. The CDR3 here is CASTVMSGLDTGELFF. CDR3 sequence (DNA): TGTGCCAGCACCGTTATGTCGGGACTGGACACCGGGGAGCTGTTTTTT.

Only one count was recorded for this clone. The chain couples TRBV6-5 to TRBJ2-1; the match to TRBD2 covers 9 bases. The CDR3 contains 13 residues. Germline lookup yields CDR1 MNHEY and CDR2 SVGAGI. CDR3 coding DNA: TGTGTAGCCGGGCTAGCGGGAAACAATGAGCAGTTCTTC. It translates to CVAGLAGNNEQFF.

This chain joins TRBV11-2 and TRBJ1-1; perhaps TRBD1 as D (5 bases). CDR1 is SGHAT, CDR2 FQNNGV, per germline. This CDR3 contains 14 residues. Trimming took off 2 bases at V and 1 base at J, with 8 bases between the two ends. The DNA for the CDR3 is TGTGCCAGCAGCTTAAAAGGGGCGAACACTGAAGCTTTCTTT. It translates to CASSLKGANTEAFF. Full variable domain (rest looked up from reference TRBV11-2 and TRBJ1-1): EAGVAQSPRYKIIEKRQSVAFWCNPISGHATLYWYQQILGQGPKLLIQFQNNGVVDDSQLPKDRFSAERLKGVDSTLKIQPAKLEDSAVYLCASSLKGANTEAFFGQGTRLTVV.

The CDR3 here is CSATDGDTQYF. CDR3 coding DNA: TGCAGTGCCACCGACGGAGATACGCAGTATTTT. The chain recombines TRBV20-1 with TRBJ2-3; no clear D gene. This CDR3 has 11 residues. Germline-derived CDR1 and CDR2 are DFQATT and SNEGSKA (reference sequence). V lost 6 bases, J lost 5 bases, and 9 bases lay in between.

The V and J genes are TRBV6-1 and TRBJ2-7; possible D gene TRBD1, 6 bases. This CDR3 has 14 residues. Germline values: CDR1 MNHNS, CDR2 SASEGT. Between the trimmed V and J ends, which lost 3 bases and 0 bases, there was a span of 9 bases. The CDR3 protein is CASSEDSYSYEQYV. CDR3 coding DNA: TGTGCCAGCAGTGAGGACAGCTACTCCTACGAGCAGTACGTC.

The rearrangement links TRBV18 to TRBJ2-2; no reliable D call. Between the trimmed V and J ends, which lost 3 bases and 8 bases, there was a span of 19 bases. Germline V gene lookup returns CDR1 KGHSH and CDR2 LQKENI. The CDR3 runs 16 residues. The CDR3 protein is CASSPTTSVQGGELFF. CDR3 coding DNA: TGTGCCAGCTCACCGACGACATCCGTCCAAGGTGGGGAGCTGTTTTTT.

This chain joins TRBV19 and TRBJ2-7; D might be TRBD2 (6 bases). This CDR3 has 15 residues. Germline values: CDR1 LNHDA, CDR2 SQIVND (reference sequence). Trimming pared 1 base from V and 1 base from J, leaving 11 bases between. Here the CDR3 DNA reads TGTGCCAGTAGTATAGGGGGGGTCGGATCCTACGAGCAGTACTTC. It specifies CASSIGGVGSYEQYF.

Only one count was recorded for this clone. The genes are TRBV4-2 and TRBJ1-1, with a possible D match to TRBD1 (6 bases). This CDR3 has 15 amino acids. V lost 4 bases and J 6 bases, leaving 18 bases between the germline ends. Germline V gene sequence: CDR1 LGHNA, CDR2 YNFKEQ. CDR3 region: CASSPAGGLRAEAFF. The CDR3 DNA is TGTGCCAGCAGCCCGGCCGGGGGGCTAAGGGCTGAAGCTTTCTTT.

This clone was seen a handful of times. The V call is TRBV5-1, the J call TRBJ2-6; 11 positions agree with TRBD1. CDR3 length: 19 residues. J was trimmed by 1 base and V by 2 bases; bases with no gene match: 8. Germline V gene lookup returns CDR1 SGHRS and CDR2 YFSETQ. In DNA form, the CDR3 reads TGCGCCAGCAGCTTTGGCCCGGGACAGGGGGTATCTGGGGCCAACGTCCTGACTTTC. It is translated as CASSFGPGQGVSGANVLTF.

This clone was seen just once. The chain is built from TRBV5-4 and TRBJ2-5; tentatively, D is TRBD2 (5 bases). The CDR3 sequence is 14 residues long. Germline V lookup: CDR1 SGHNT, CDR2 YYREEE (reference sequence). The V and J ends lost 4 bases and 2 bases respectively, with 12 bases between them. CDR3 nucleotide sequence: TGTGCCAGCAGCATCGGACTGGGGCAAGAGACCCAGTACTTC. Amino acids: CASSIGLGQETQYF.

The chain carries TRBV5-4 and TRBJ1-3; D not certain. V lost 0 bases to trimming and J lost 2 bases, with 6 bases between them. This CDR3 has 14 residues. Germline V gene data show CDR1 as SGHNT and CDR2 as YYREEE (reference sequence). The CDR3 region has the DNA TGTGCCAGCAGCTTGGCCGGGCCTGGAAACACCATATATTTT. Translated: CASSLAGPGNTIYF.

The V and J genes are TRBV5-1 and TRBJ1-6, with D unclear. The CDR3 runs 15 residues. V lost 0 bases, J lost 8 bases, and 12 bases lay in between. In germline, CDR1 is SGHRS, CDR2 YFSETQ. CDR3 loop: CASSLVVGPDSPLHF. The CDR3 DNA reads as TGCGCCAGCAGCTTGGTTGTCGGGCCAGATTCACCCCTCCACTTT.

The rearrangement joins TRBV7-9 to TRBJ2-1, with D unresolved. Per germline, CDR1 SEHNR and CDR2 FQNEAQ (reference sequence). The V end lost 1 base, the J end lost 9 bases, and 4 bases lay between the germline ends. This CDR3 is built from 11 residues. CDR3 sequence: CASSLGVEQFF. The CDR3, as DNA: TGTGCCAGCAGCTTAGGTGTTGAGCAGTTCTTC.

The CDR3, as DNA: TGTGCCAGCAGTTTATTCGAGGTATATTTGAACACTGAAGCTTTCTTT. Its translation: CASSLFEVYLNTEAFF. This chain connects TRBV28 to TRBJ1-1, with D hard to call. CDR1 is MDHEN, CDR2 SYDVKM, per germline. The CDR3 has 16 amino acids. The germline V and J ends were trimmed by 1 base and 0 bases, with 12 bases remaining between them.